The clone carrying this TCR beta chain is deemed medium-sized. TCRbeta libraries were built with three rounds of nested PCR, modified from ARM-PCR. TCRdb analysed the multiplex PCR reads with MiXCR anew, one entry per CDR3 protein. The data hold approximately 76,000 distinct CDR3 sequences, with 65% to 75% observed a single time. These data come from a study of tumor and adjacent non-tumor tissue in lung cancer. Losses at the gene ends were 5 bases for V and 5 bases for J; bases not matched to a gene: 10. Looked up from germline, CDR1 is SQVTM and CDR2 is ANQGSEA. The CDR3 contains 14 residues. RNA was extracted from bulk tissue without any cell sorting.

This receptor was obtained from a woman in her 70s with non-small cell lung cancer. What was sequenced was lung tumor tissue. J is TRBJ2-3 and V is TRBV29-1; 7 bases line up with TRBD2. This CDR3 is CSVKGLDPEDTQYF. The CDR3 DNA sequence: TGCAGCGTTAAAGGACTAGATCCCGAAGATACGCAGTATTTT.